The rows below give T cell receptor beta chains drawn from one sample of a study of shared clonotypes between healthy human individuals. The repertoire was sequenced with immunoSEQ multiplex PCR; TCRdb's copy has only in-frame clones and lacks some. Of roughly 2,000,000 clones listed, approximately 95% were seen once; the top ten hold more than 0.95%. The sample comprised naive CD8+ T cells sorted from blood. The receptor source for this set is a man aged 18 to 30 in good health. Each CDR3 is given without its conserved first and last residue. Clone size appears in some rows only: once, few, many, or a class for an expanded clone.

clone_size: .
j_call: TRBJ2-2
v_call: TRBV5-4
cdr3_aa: ASSFSGRGIEDTGELF

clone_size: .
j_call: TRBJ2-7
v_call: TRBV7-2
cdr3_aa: ASSSVGLAGPYEQY

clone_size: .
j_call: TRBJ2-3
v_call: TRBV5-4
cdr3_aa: ASSDDFPTDTQY

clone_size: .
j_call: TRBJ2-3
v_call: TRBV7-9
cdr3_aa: ASSTPPGLAGMATDTQY

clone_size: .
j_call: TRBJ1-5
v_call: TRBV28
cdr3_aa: ASSSGQPNQPQH

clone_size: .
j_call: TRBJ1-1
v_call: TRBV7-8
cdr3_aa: ASSFLTGSDTEAF

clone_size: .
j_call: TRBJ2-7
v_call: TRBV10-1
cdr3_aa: ASGPGSYEQY

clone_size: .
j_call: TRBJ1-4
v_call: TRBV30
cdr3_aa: AWSLRGADGLF

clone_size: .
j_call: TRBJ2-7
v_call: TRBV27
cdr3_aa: ASSPGQGLYEQY

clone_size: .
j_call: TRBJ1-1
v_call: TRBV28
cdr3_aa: ASSVAGGGTEAF

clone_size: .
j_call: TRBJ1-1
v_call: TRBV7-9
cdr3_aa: ASRGNTEAF

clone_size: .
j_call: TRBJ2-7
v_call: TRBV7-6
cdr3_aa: ASSPRQGPPSYEQY

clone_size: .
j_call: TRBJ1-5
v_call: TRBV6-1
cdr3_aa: ASSDLAGPLA

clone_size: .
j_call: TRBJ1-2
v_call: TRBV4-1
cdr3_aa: ASSQDLRDNYGYT

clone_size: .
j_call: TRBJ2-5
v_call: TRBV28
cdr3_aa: ASSRGGWETQY

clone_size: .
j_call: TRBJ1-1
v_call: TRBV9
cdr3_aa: ASSPLKNTEAF

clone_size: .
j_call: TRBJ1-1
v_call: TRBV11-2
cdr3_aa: ASSPSPGQYITEAF

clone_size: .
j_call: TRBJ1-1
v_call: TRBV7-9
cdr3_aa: AASSTEAF

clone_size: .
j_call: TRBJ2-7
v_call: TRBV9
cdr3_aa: ASTPGAGDPYEQY

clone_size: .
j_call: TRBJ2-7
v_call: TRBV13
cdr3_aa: ASSLRSGDEQY

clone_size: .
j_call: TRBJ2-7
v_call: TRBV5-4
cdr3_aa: ASSADAASGGYEQY

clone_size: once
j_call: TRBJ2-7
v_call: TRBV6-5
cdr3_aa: ASSYSGQAAYEQY

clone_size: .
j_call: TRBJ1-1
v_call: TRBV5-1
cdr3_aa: ASSLPGGVEAF

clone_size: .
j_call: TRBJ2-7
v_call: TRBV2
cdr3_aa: ASRGTGMYEQY

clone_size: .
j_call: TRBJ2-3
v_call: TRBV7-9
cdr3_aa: ASSLAAGGADTQY

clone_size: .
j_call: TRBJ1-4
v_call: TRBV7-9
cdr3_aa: ASSSPFGEKLF

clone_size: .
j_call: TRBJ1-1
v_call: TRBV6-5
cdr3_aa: ASSYSAKGGLEAF

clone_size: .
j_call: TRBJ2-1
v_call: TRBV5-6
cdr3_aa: ASSSGQWGNEQF

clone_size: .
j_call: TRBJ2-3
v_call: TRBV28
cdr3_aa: ASTPRSTDTQY

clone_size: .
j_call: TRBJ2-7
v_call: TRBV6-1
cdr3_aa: ASSVLWEGSTYEQY

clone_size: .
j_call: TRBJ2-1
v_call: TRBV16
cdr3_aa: ASSQSQASGDYNEQF

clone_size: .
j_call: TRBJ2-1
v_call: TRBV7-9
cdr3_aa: ASSPSGAGVVFSYNEQF

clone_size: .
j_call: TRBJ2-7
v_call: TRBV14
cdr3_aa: ASSQGQGAYEQY

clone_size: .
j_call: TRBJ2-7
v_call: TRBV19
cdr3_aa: ASSPTLSYEQY

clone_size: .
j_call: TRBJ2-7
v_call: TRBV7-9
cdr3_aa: ASSLRLAGYHEQY

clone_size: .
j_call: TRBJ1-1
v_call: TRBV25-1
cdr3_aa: ASSETGGYSSNTEAF

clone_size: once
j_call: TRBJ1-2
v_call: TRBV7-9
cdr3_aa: ASMHRDGSNYGYT

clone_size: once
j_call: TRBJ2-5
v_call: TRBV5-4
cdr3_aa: ASSYGTADVGTQY

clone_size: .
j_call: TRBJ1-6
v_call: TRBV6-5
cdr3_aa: ASSFTGDFYNSPLH

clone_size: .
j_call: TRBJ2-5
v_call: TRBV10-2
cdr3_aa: ASSGTVRAETQY

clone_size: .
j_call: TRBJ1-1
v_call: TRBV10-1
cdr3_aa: ASSIGQGTGNTEAF

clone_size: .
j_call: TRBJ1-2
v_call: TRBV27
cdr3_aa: ASKYGGGGYT

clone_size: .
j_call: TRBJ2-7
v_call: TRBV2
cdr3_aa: ASSESPRGWSYEQY

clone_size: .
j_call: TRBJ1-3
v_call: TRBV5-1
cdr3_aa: ASSLSEYTSSGNTIY

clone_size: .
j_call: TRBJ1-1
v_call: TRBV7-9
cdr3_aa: ASSFSMTEAF

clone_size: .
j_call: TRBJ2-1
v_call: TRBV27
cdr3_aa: ASTGLAGANEQF

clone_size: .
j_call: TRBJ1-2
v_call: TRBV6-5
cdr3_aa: ATTLGQGDYGYT

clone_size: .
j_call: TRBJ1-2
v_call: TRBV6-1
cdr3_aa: ASSEYVSPNYGYT

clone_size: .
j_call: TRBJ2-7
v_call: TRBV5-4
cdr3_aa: ASSLDQGAYEQY